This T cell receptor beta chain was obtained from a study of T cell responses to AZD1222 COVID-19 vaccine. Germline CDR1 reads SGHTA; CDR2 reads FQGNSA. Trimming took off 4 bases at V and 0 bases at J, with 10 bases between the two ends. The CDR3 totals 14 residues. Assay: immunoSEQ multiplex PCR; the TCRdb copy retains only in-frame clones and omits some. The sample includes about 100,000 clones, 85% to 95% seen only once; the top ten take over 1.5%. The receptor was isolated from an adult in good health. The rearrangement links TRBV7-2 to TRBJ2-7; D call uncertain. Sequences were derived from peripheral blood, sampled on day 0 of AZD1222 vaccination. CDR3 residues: CASSSQRLSYEQYF. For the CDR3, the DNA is TGTGCCAGCAGCTCCCAACGACTCTCCTACGAGCAGTACTTC.